This is a list of T cell receptor beta chains from one sample in a study of Tregs in tolerant kidney transplant recipients. Measured with immunoSEQ multiplex PCR; TCRdb has only the in-frame clones, and not every one. The table includes around 98,000 clones, approximately 93% detected once. The sample in question was CD4+ T cells from blood, obtained before the transplant. The receptor set was obtained from a human donor who received a combined kidney and bone marrow transplant. Both conserved end residues are part of each CDR3.

j_call v_call cdr3_aa
TRBJ2-7 TRBV28 CASLQGATYEQYF
TRBJ2-1 TRBV11-2 CASSLTTLQGGEQFF
TRBJ1-1 TRBV5-6 CASSTVLTNRGPTEAFF
TRBJ1-6 TRBV11-2 CASSFESSYNSPLHF
TRBJ2-5 TRBV6-5 CASSSTWTSGQETQYF
TRBJ2-1 TRBV23-1 CASSQSWDTVGVYNEQFF
TRBJ1-2 TRBV30 CAWTGTTYGYTF
TRBJ1-2 TRBV11-2 CASSRQLQGWGYTF
TRBJ2-1 TRBV4-1 CASSWDRGGNEQFF
TRBJ2-5 TRBV10-3 CAISRGAGETQYF
TRBJ2-4 TRBV11-3 CASRNQGAGVAKNIQYF
TRBJ1-4 TRBV12-1 CASSSTGTGVRLFF
TRBJ1-2 TRBV7-9 CASRRGNPILNYGYTF